These 26 T cell receptor beta chains were all obtained from the same sample, sequenced in a study of beta chain features in type 1 diabetes. Expressed TCRB transcripts were sequenced, since all the RNA that had been isolated was reverse transcribed. TCRdb's copy holds only in-frame clones and misses some; the assay was immunoSEQ multiplex PCR. This table holds 250,000 to 350,000 clones, approximately 15% found once. What these receptors recognize is not known. Study findings and constraints: Among all four CD4+ subsets, Type 1 diabetes patients had TCRB CDR3s that were moderately but significantly shorter.

Source material: naive CD4+ T cells from blood. The receptors were gathered from a man aged 18 to 30 with type 1 diabetes.

This clone was observed a few times. The gene calls are TRBV7-9 and TRBJ2-1; tentative D call: TRBD2 (5 bases). Trimming took 5 bases from V and 2 from J, leaving 13 bases between them. The length of the CDR3 is 15 residues. Germline CDR1 SEHNR, CDR2 FQNEAQ (reference sequence). CDR3: CASSRGTSPYNEQFF. For the CDR3, the DNA is TGTGCCAGCAGCCGAGGCACTAGTCCCTACAATGAGCAGTTCTTC.

This clone was seen a handful of times. The chain joins TRBV10-3 to TRBJ2-1; 8 bases line up with TRBD2. Per germline, CDR1 ENHRY and CDR2 SYGVKD. The CDR3 spans 14 residues. Trimming cost V 7 bases and J 4 bases; bases outside gene matches: 6. The CDR3 region is CAINPGLVYNEQFF. The CDR3 nucleotides are TGTGCCATCAACCCGGGACTAGTTTACAATGAGCAGTTCTTC.

This clone was seen only a few times. The chain combines TRBV28 with TRBJ2-5, with a weak D call TRBD2 (5 bases). There are 10 residues in the CDR3. V gave up 11 bases and J gave up 5 bases, with 9 bases separating them. Germline CDR1 reads MDHEN; CDR2 reads SYDVKM. CDR3 protein: CAAGGETQYF. In nucleotides, the CDR3 is TGTGCCGCCGGCGGGGAGACCCAGTACTTC.

The table lists this clone with a few counts. The rearrangement joins TRBV6-5 to TRBJ2-7; D is perhaps TRBD1 (5 bases). CDR1 and CDR2 from the germline V gene are MNHEY and SVGAGI. Trimming removed 6 bases from V and 3 bases from J, with 9 bases in between. This CDR3 comprises 12 residues. Written as DNA, the CDR3 is TGTGCCAGCAGCCGAGACAGCTACGAGCAGTACTTC. It translates to CASSRDSYEQYF.

This clone was recorded a few times. The V and J genes are TRBV28 and TRBJ2-1; 10 bases map to TRBD2. V shed 8 bases and J 4 bases; nucleotides not matched to a gene: 8. This CDR3 is built from 15 residues. Per germline, CDR1 MDHEN and CDR2 SYDVKM. The CDR3 DNA follows: TGTGCCAGCGGCTATAGCGGGGGGCCGTACAATGAGCAGTTCTTC. Its translation is CASGYSGGPYNEQFF.

V is TRBV5-1 and J is TRBJ2-3, with 8 bases matching TRBD2. CDR1 is SGHRS, CDR2 YFSETQ, per germline. The CDR3 has 16 amino acids. Trimming at V came to 0 bases and at J to 2 bases, leaving 5 bases not matched to a gene. CDR3 nucleotides: TGCGCCAGCAGCTTGGGAACTAGCGGACCCACAGATACGCAGTATTTT. It specifies CASSLGTSGPTDTQYF.

CDR3 coding DNA: TGCGCCAGCAGGGATCGGGTGACTAGCGGTATTTATGAGCAGTTCTTC. Protein sequence: CASRDRVTSGIYEQFF. The rearrangement joins TRBV5-1 to TRBJ2-1; 9 bases agree with TRBD2. Germline V CDR1 and CDR2: SGHRS, YFSETQ. V shed 5 bases, J shed 8 bases, and the junction held 14 bases outside the gene matches. The CDR3 covers 16 residues.

This chain connects TRBV7-2 to TRBJ2-5; D is unresolved. CDR1 is SGHTA, CDR2 FQGNSA, per germline. V shed 3 bases and J shed 2 bases, with 7 bases lying between them. The CDR3 spans 13 residues. The CDR3 protein is CASSFGQQETQYF. CDR3 bases: TGTGCCAGCAGCTTTGGTCAGCAAGAGACCCAGTACTTC.

This clone was detected only a few times. Different DNA sequences within this sample yield the same CDR3. V gene TRBV29-1 combines with J gene TRBJ1-1; D unclear. The V gene's germline CDR1 is SQVTM and CDR2 ANQGSEA. The V end lost 5 bases, the J end lost 0 bases, and 10 bases lay between the germline ends. CDR3 length equals 13 residues. The CDR3 sequence is CSVSGLLNTEAFF. The DNA for the CDR3 is TGCAGCGTTAGCGGGTTGCTGAACACTGAAGCTTTCTTT.

This clone was counted only a few times. The chain recombines TRBV29-1 with TRBJ2-3; D is possibly TRBD2 (5 bases). The V end lost 7 bases, the J end lost 0 bases, and 14 bases lay between the germline ends. CDR1 and CDR2 (germline): SQVTM, ANQGSEA. This CDR3 is 14 amino acids long. CDR3 bases: TGCAGCGCCTTCCGGGGTTGGAGCACAGATACGCAGTATTTT. Its protein is CSAFRGWSTDTQYF.

The chain couples TRBV29-1 to TRBJ1-1; 12 bases line up with TRBD1. Germline V gene lookup returns CDR1 SQVTM and CDR2 ANQGSEA. There are 15 residues in the CDR3. Trimming took 4 bases from V and 1 from J; bases not matched to a gene: 4. Here the CDR3 reads CSVVGTGGANTEAFF. CDR3 DNA: TGCAGCGTTGTGGGGACAGGGGGCGCGAACACTGAAGCTTTCTTT.

In its sample, this clone was seen a few times. The CDR3 region has the DNA TGCAGCGTTGATCAGGGTTCTCGCCGCGAGCAGTACTTC. As protein: CSVDQGSRREQYF. V and J are TRBV29-1 and TRBJ2-7; TRBD1 is a possible D gene (5 bases). V was shortened by 3 bases and J by 6 bases, with 15 bases between the two germline ends. Germline V gene data show CDR1 as SQVTM and CDR2 as ANQGSEA. This CDR3 has 13 amino acids.

Comments on this clone: Other DNA sequences within the sample encode an identical CDR3. The chain employs TRBV5-1 and TRBJ2-7; 10 positions agree with TRBD2. Losses at the gene ends were 2 bases for V and 3 bases for J; bases not matched to a gene: 2. Per the germline V gene, CDR1 is SGHRS and CDR2 is YFSETQ. The CDR3 has 14 residues. CDR3 amino acids: CASSFGTSDYEQYF. For the CDR3, the DNA is TGCGCCAGCAGCTTTGGGACTAGCGACTACGAGCAGTACTTC.

This chain connects TRBV10-3 to TRBJ2-7, with D possibly TRBD1 on 6 matching bases. This CDR3 region has 14 residues. Germline values: CDR1 ENHRY, CDR2 SYGVKD. The V end lost 3 bases, the J end lost 3 bases, and 12 bases lay between the germline ends. CDR3 nucleotides: TGTGCCATCAGTGATCTCCAGGGGAGCTACGAGCAGTACTTC. This encodes CAISDLQGSYEQYF.

The chain carries TRBV4-3 and TRBJ1-1; D gene uncertain. This CDR3 contains 14 residues. The germline V and J ends were trimmed by 1 base and 8 bases, with 14 bases remaining between them. Germline-derived CDR1 and CDR2 are LGHNA and YSLEER. CDR3 DNA sequence: TGCGCCAGCAGCCAAGTATCTGGAGGTGTAGAAGCTTTCTTT. Its translation is CASSQVSGGVEAFF.

This clone has just one count. This sequence joins TRBV10-3 and TRBJ2-7; TRBD1 agrees at 10 bases. Germline values: CDR1 ENHRY, CDR2 SYGVKD. Trimming took 6 bases from V and 1 from J; bases not matched to a gene: 6. The length of the CDR3 is 15 residues. The CDR3 region is CAISLRDRGSYEQYF. The CDR3 bases are TGTGCCATCAGCCTCCGGGACAGGGGTTCCTACGAGCAGTACTTC.

This clone was observed a few times. The CDR3 nucleotides read TGTGCCAGCAGCGAGGCGGGACTAGCCGACAATGAGCAGTTCTTC. This gives the protein CASSEAGLADNEQFF. This chain joins TRBV28 and TRBJ2-1, with 9 bases that match TRBD2. The CDR3 is 15 amino acids. Germline V gene sequence: CDR1 MDHEN, CDR2 SYDVKM. Trimming at V came to 6 bases and at J to 5 bases, leaving 8 bases not matched to a gene.

The V and J genes are TRBV18 and TRBJ2-7; TRBD1 aligns across 7 bases. J gave up 4 bases and V 2 bases, and 5 bases lay outside the gene matches. The CDR3 is made up of 14 amino acids. Germline CDR1 KGHSH, CDR2 LQKENI. The CDR3 loop is CASSPSRDSYEQYF. Here the CDR3 DNA reads TGTGCCAGCTCACCATCTCGGGACAGTTACGAGCAGTACTTC.

A few counts support this clone. This chain joins TRBV5-6 and TRBJ1-1; no clear D gene. Germline V lookup: CDR1 SGHDT, CDR2 YYEEEE. CDR3 size: 16 residues. V lost 0 bases to trimming and J lost 5 bases, with 17 bases between them. CDR3 sequence reads: CASSLAPRGSRTEAFF. Here the CDR3 DNA reads TGTGCCAGCAGCTTGGCCCCCAGAGGTAGTAGGACTGAAGCTTTCTTT.

This clone showed up just a few times. This sequence joins TRBV25-1 and TRBJ2-5; 7 bases map to TRBD2. This CDR3 spans 15 amino acids. Germline assignment: CDR1 MGHDK and CDR2 SYGVNS. Losses at the gene ends were 4 bases for V and 1 base for J; bases not matched to a gene: 6. The CDR3 here is CASSVIGGSQETQYF. The CDR3 coding sequence is TGTGCCAGCAGTGTCATCGGGGGGAGCCAAGAGACCCAGTACTTC.

The rearrangement joins TRBV7-2 to TRBJ1-2, with D possibly being TRBD1 (5 bases). The CDR3 is 13 residues long. The V end lost 5 bases, the J end lost 2 bases, and 9 bases lay between the germline ends. Germline values: CDR1 SGHTA, CDR2 FQGNSA. This CDR3 reads CASSDDRNYGYTF. The CDR3 nucleotides read TGTGCCAGCAGCGATGACAGAAACTATGGCTACACCTTC.

This clone has only a few counts. This chain joins TRBV29-1 and TRBJ1-5; the D gene is possibly TRBD1 (5 bases). The CDR3 covers 15 residues. Germline V gene data show CDR1 as SQVTM and CDR2 as ANQGSEA. V was shortened by 4 bases and J by 3 bases, with 16 bases between the two germline ends. The CDR3 sequence is CSVAAGYNLNQPQHF. DNA of the CDR3: TGCAGCGTTGCCGCAGGGTATAACCTCAATCAGCCCCAGCATTTT. The full variable domain, with the rest looked up from reference TRBV29-1 and TRBJ1-5, is SAVISQKPSRDICQRGTSLTIQCQVDSQVTMMFWYRQQPGQSLTLIATANQGSEATYESGFVIDKFPISRPNLTFSTLTVSNMSPEDSSIYLCSVAAGYNLNQPQHFGDGTRLSIL.

This clone was seen only once. The genes are TRBV18 and TRBJ2-1, with 11 bases fitting TRBD2. J was trimmed by 7 bases and V by 4 bases; bases with no gene match: 6. CDR1 and CDR2 (germline): KGHSH, LQKENI. The CDR3 has 15 amino acids. The CDR3 nucleotides read TGTGCCAGCTCACTACTTGGACTAGCGGGTAATGAGCAGTTCTTC. Amino acid sequence: CASSLLGLAGNEQFF.

This clone was seen more than once but under ten times. This sequence joins TRBV5-1 and TRBJ1-1; D uncertain. The germline V gene encodes CDR1 SGHRS and CDR2 YFSETQ. V lost 9 bases and J 0 bases, leaving 12 bases between the germline ends. The CDR3 spans 13 residues. This CDR3 is CATAERMNTEAFF. CDR3 nucleotides: TGCGCCACCGCAGAGCGTATGAACACTGAAGCTTTCTTT.

This chain joins TRBV4-1 and TRBJ2-7, with D possibly matching TRBD1 (6 bases). The CDR3 length is 16 residues. Trimming left V 0 bases short and J 0 bases short, with 12 bases between. The V gene's germline CDR1 is MGHRA and CDR2 YSYEKL. The CDR3 DNA reads as TGCGCCAGCAGCCAAGATCAGGGGTGGGGCTCCTACGAGCAGTACTTC. This encodes CASSQDQGWGSYEQYF.

The CDR3 bases are TGTGCCAGCAGCTTAGAGCACCCCCCAGATACGCAGTATTTT. Translation gives CASSLEHPPDTQYF. The gene calls are TRBV7-9 and TRBJ2-3; D not resolved. V gave up 1 base and J gave up 4 bases, with 9 bases separating them. Germline CDR1 is SEHNR and CDR2 is FQNEAQ (reference sequence). The CDR3 is made up of 14 amino acids.